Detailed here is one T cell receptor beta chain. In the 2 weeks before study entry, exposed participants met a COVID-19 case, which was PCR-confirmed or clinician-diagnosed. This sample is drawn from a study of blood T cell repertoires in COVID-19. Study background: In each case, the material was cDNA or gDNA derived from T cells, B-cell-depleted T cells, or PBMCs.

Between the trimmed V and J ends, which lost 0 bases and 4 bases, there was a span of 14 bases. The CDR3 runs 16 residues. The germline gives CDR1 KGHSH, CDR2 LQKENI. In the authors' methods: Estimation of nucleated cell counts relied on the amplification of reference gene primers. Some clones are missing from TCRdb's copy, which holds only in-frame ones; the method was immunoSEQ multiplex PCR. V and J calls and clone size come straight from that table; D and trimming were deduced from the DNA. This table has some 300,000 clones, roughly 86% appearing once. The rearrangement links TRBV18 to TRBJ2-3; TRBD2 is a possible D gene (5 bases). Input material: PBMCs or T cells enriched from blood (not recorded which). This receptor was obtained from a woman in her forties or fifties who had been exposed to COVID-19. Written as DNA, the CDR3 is TGTGCCAGCTCACCACCGCTCCTAGCAGATGCAGATACGCAGTATTTT. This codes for CASSPPLLADADTQYF.